The 17 T cell receptor beta chains presented below share a single source sample, sequenced in a study of cytomegalovirus exposure and HLA in healthy donors. 60 Vbeta and 13 Jbeta primers were used in PCR. Libraries were prepared by immunoSEQ multiplex PCR; TCRdb keeps only in-frame clonotypes and omits some of them. Of fewer than 150,000 clones in the sample, around 85% were seen once. The sample consisted of PBMCs. The receptor set was obtained from a female donor in good health and CMV-seronegative.

The chain is built from TRBV6-1 and TRBJ1-6, with D tentatively TRBD1 (6 bases). The CDR3 is made up of 13 amino acids. The germline CDR1 and CDR2 sequences are MNHNS and SASEGT. V shed 5 bases and J shed 7 bases, with 9 bases lying between them. In nucleotides, the CDR3 is TGTGCCAGCAGTACCGACAGGAATTCACCCCTCCACTTT. It is translated as CASSTDRNSPLHF.

The gene calls are TRBV14 and TRBJ2-7; 9 bases align to TRBD2. Trimming took 4 bases from V and 4 from J; bases not matched to a gene: 14. The germline CDR1 and CDR2 sequences are SGHDN and FVKESK. This CDR3 has 17 residues. CDR3: CASSLNPRLAGPYEQYF. The CDR3 DNA sequence: TGTGCCAGCAGCCTAAACCCGAGGCTAGCGGGACCGTACGAGCAGTACTTC.

The V and J genes are TRBV4-1 and TRBJ2-5; maybe TRBD1 (5 bases). The CDR3 sequence is 13 residues long. CDR1 and CDR2 from the germline V gene are MGHRA and YSYEKL. V was cut by 3 bases and J by 3 bases, with 8 bases left in between. The CDR3 region has the DNA TGCGCCAGCAGCCAGCAGGGTAAAGAGACCCAGTACTTC. This translates into CASSQQGKETQYF.

CDR3 in amino acids: CASSGGQGAETQYF. The CDR3, as DNA: TGTGCCAGCAGCGGGGGACAGGGGGCAGAGACCCAGTACTTC. The V and J genes are TRBV9 and TRBJ2-5, with 12 bases matching TRBD1. The V and J ends lost 3 bases and 4 bases, in that order; junction bases with no gene match: 1. Germline V lookup: CDR1 SGDLS, CDR2 YYNGEE. This CDR3 spans 14 amino acids.

This clone was seen just once. The chain combines TRBV19 with TRBJ2-2; TRBD1 matches 9 bases. The CDR3 totals 17 residues. CDR1 and CDR2 (germline): LNHDA, SQIVND (reference sequence). The V and J ends lost 1 base and 5 bases, in that order; junction bases with no gene match: 8. The CDR3 sequence is CASSIGVTGGYTGELFF. The CDR3 DNA follows: TGTGCCAGTAGTATAGGCGTGACAGGGGGTTATACCGGGGAGCTGTTTTTT.

This clone appeared once. The genes are TRBV28 and TRBJ1-5; maybe TRBD1 (5 bases). Germline CDR1 reads MDHEN; CDR2 reads SYDVKM. V lost 1 base and J lost 4, with 11 bases in between. This CDR3 is built from 15 residues. The CDR3 protein is CASSLFPGGNQPQHF. DNA for the CDR3: TGTGCCAGCAGTTTATTTCCGGGGGGGAATCAGCCCCAGCATTTT.

The rearrangement joins TRBV4-1 to TRBJ2-1, with 12 bases that match TRBD2. Germline CDR1 MGHRA, CDR2 YSYEKL. The V gene end was trimmed by 3 bases and the J gene end by 0 bases; junction bases not matched to a gene: 9. The CDR3 totals 19 residues. The CDR3 loop reads CASSHVLGLAGSSYNEQFF. In DNA, the CDR3 is TGCGCCAGCAGCCACGTCCTAGGACTAGCGGGGAGCTCCTACAATGAGCAGTTCTTC.

This clone has a handful of counts. The rearrangement joins TRBV5-1 to TRBJ1-1, with 9 bases matching TRBD1. Germline trimming cut 3 bases from V and 4 bases from J; bases unmatched to any gene: 4. Per germline, CDR1 SGHRS and CDR2 YFSETQ. The CDR3 loop spans 14 amino acids. CDR3 bases: TGCGCCAGCAGCTCTACAGGGGGCCTCACTGAAGCTTTCTTT. This translates into CASSSTGGLTEAFF. The variable domain in full, completed from reference TRBV5-1 and TRBJ1-1, reads KAGVTQTPRYLIKTRGQQVTLSCSPISGHRSVSWYQQTPGQGLQFLFEYFSETQRNKGNFPGRFSGRQFSNSRSEMNVSTLELGDSALYLCASSSTGGLTEAFFGQGTRLTVV.

This clone was observed once. The rearrangement joins TRBV5-6 to TRBJ2-7; unclear D gene. Germline-derived CDR1 and CDR2 are SGHDT and YYEEEE. V lost 0 bases, J lost 5 bases, and 6 bases lay in between. This CDR3 has 12 amino acids. The CDR3: CASSLGPNEQYF. The CDR3 region has the DNA TGTGCCAGCAGCTTGGGTCCAAACGAGCAGTACTTC.

The CDR3 region is CASSTDRGSSYNEQFF. The CDR3 coding sequence is TGTGCCAGCAGCACCGACAGGGGTTCGTCCTACAATGAGCAGTTCTTC. The chain joins TRBV11-2 to TRBJ2-1, with 8 bases identical to TRBD1. Trimming at V came to 5 bases and at J to 1 base, leaving 7 bases not matched to a gene. The CDR3 consists of 16 residues. Germline CDR1 and CDR2: SGHAT and FQNNGV.

The chain employs TRBV6-6 and TRBJ1-5, with a possible D match to TRBD1 (5 bases). V was trimmed by 6 bases and J by 7 bases, leaving 16 bases between them. The CDR3 length is 14 residues. The germline V gene encodes CDR1 MNHNY and CDR2 SVGAGI (reference sequence). The DNA for the CDR3 is TGTGCCAGCAGCCCCTCGAGGGGAGGGCAGCCCCAGCATTTT. Translating it yields CASSPSRGGQPQHF.

The DNA of the CDR3 is TGTGCCAGCAGCCAAGGCCTAGCGGGAAACCACAATGAGCAGTTCTTC. Translation: CASSQGLAGNHNEQFF. This chain uses TRBV4-2 with TRBJ2-1; TRBD2 matches at 9 bases. Germline trimming cut 1 base from V and 5 bases from J; bases unmatched to any gene: 6. This CDR3 contains 16 residues. Germline V gives CDR1 LGHNA, CDR2 YNFKEQ.

The rearrangement joins TRBV18 to TRBJ1-1; D is uncertain. Trimming took 2 bases from V and 2 from J, leaving 6 bases between them. In germline, CDR1 is KGHSH, CDR2 LQKENI. This CDR3 region has 13 residues. The CDR3 loop reads CASSPTRNTEAFF. The DNA for the CDR3 is TGTGCCAGCTCACCAACGAGAAACACTGAAGCTTTCTTT.

The chain carries TRBV6-4 and TRBJ2-1, with 13 positions matching TRBD2. In germline, CDR1 is MRHNA, CDR2 SNTAGT. This CDR3 has 16 residues. V shed 5 bases and J 7 bases; nucleotides not matched to a gene: 8. CDR3 protein: CASSLAGLAGVNEQFF. DNA of the CDR3: TGTGCCAGCAGTCTCGCCGGACTAGCGGGAGTTAATGAGCAGTTCTTC.

The chain combines TRBV5-1 with TRBJ2-2, with 8 bases lining up with TRBD1. Germline V gene sequence: CDR1 SGHRS, CDR2 YFSETQ. Trimming cost V 2 bases and J 5 bases; bases outside gene matches: 8. The CDR3 is 16 amino acids. CDR3 region: CASSLPGQEPTGELFF. The CDR3 DNA sequence: TGCGCCAGCAGCTTACCGGGACAGGAACCTACCGGGGAGCTGTTTTTT.

The chain couples TRBV10-1 to TRBJ2-3, with 7 nucleotides matching TRBD1. The CDR3 loop spans 18 amino acids. CDR1 and CDR2 (germline): WNHNN, SYGVQD (reference sequence). With 5 bases clipped from V and 5 bases from J, the junction kept 19 bases outside the gene matches. CDR3 coding DNA: TGCGCCAGCAGTCTTCTCGGAGACAGGGAACGATACGAAGATACGCAGTATTTT. Its translation is CASSLLGDRERYEDTQYF.

In its sample, this clone was seen once. This chain links TRBV27 with TRBJ2-2; the D gene is possibly TRBD2 (5 bases). Germline-derived CDR1 and CDR2 are MNHEY and SMNVEV (reference sequence). The CDR3 spans 17 residues. Trimming shortened V by 2 bases and J by 5 bases, and 18 bases separated the two germline ends. The CDR3 sequence is CASSLGPLGVETGELFF. CDR3 coding DNA: TGTGCCAGCAGTTTAGGACCCCTCGGGGTAGAAACCGGGGAGCTGTTTTTT.